This T cell receptor (beta chain) was obtained from a study of cytomegalovirus exposure and HLA in healthy donors. Broader study findings: Sequencing probably produced one cluster of sequence variants that were highly shared. A further, later analysis showed that HLA-associated TCR beta chains (compared with equally common others) were more clonally expanded.

Use of 60 Vbeta and 13 Jbeta primers characterized the PCR. TCRdb's table, derived via immunoSEQ multiplex PCR, lists solely in-frame clones and lacks some. The table lists some 120,000 clones, approximately 85% of them singletons. V was cut by 3 bases and J by 6 bases, with 3 bases left in between. The CDR3 contains 11 residues. Per germline, CDR1 SNHLY and CDR2 FYNNEI. In regard to this clone: Its antigen is not known.

Donors were nominally healthy when sampled, though unrecorded immune exposures were likely. The sample comprised PBMCs. The gene calls are TRBV2 and TRBJ2-1; D call uncertain. This TCR was recovered from a woman aged 25-40 years in good health and CMV-seropositive. CDR3 sequence reads: CASSDSNEQFF. CDR3 bases: TGTGCCAGCAGTGACAGCAATGAGCAGTTCTTC.